The T cell receptor beta chain under discussion was sequenced for a study of blood T cell repertoires in COVID-19. Study background: Sites in the United States, Italy and Spain provided acute and convalescent COVID-19 samples.

Only in-frame clones appear in the TCRdb table, and some are missing; sequencing was by immunoSEQ multiplex PCR. There are about 240,000 clones in the sample; around 87% occur only once, and approximately 7.6% lies in the top ten. This clone was picked up a small number of times. With 0 bases removed from V and 10 bases from J, the gap between germline ends came to 6 bases. CDR3 length equals 12 residues. Looked up from germline, CDR1 is MNHEY and CDR2 is SVGEGT. This receptor was taken from a man in his 60s who had recovered from COVID-19. Sequencing was performed on peripheral blood. This chain joins TRBV6-2 or TRBV6-3 and TRBJ2-2, with TRBD2 as a possible D gene (5 bases). The CDR3 DNA sequence: TGTGCCAGCAGTTACTCGAGGGTGGAGCTGTTTTTT. Its translation is CASSYSRVELFF.